This TCR beta chain was identified in a study of T cells in Graves' hyperthyroidism and ophthalmopathy. Study context: Blood from the periphery was taken at initial diagnosis, before any treatment.

Patients aged 18 to 65 had newly diagnosed hyperthyroidism of under 2 months' duration. This clonotype appeared many times. The source material, RNA transcripts, was used to amplify TCR beta CDR3 regions. During a first-round RT-PCR of the TCR CDR3, the HTBI primer set was used. TCRdb itself ran the multiplex PCR reads through MiXCR, one entry per CDR3 protein. In the table there are 690,000 or so distinct CDR3 sequences, 15% to 20% of which are singletons. Germline trimming cut 3 bases from V and 4 bases from J; bases unmatched to any gene: 8. CDR1 WNHNN and CDR2 SYGVQD come from the germline V gene (reference sequence). There are 15 residues in the CDR3.

Material: blood. V usage is TRBV10-1 and J usage is TRBJ2-7; TRBD1 matches 8 bases. This receptor was identified in a woman in her forties or fifties with Graves' hyperthyroidism that later progressed to Graves' ophthalmopathy. CDR3 DNA sequence: TGCGCCAGCAGTGACCCCGGACAGGGACCGTACGAGCAGTACTTC. Amino acids: CASSDPGQGPYEQYF.